This T cell receptor beta chain came from a study of T cells in Graves' hyperthyroidism and ophthalmopathy. There were TCR beta CDR3 regions amplified from RNA transcripts. The HTBI set primed first-round TCR CDR3 RT-PCR. MiXCR, applied by TCRdb to the multiplex PCR reads, yields one record per CDR3 protein. The data show hundreds of thousands of distinct CDR3 sequences, roughly 15% seen once. This clonotype came up a few times. The CDR3 totals 14 residues. Trimming took off 5 bases at V and 5 bases at J, with 15 bases between the two ends. Germline assignment: CDR1 SGHTA and CDR2 FQGTGA. This sequence originates from a man aged 18 to 29 with Graves' ophthalmopathy. The source material was blood. The gene calls are TRBV7-3 and TRBJ2-5; tentative D call: TRBD2 (6 bases). CDR3 residues: CASSAGSAGETQYF. In DNA form, the CDR3 reads TGTGCCAGCAGCGCCGGGAGTGCCGGGGAGACCCAGTACTTC. The full variable domain, rest sourced from reference TRBV7-3 and TRBJ2-5, is GAGVSQTPSNKVTEKGKYVELRCDPISGHTALYWYRQSLGQGPEFLIYFQGTGAADDSGLPNDRFFAVRPEGSVSTLKIQRTERGDSAVYLCASSAGSAGETQYFGPGTRLLVL.